Reported below is one T cell receptor beta chain. What it binds is not known. The data were taken from a study of OX40 agonist ivuxolimab in advanced cancers. The wider study: Every 2 weeks, ivuxolimab was infused into the patients intravenously at between 0.01 and 10 mg/kg.

The table came from immunoSEQ multiplex PCR; TCRdb's copy has only in-frame clones and leaves some out. The sample lists some 48,000 clones, around 86% seen once, with 1.9% in the top ten. Regarding the study as a whole: The antigen specificity of the peripheral T cells (those that were expanded) was not determined. Expanded clones tended on average to be more numerous among CD8+ T cells than CD4+.

The CDR3 runs to 15 residues. Germline CDR1 reads SGHDN; CDR2 reads FVKESK. Unmatched junction bases numbered 7, after V lost 2 bases and J lost 7 bases. Drawing of blood for sampling happened at baseline, at cycle 4 day 1, and at cycle 7 day 1. The TCR originated in an adult with an advanced solid tumor such as melanoma, head and neck, liver or kidney cancer. The rearrangement links TRBV14 to TRBJ1-4; 7 bases align to TRBD1. The source material was CD4+ or CD8+ T cells sorted from blood, sampled in a trial of the OX40 agonist ivuxolimab. The CDR3 nucleotides are TGTGCCAGCAGCCAACAACAGGGGTCAGGTGAAAAACTGTTTTTT. Translation gives CASSQQQGSGEKLFF.